One T cell receptor beta chain is described in this entry. Its antigen is not known. V was clipped by 6 bases and J by 10 bases; unmatched bases: 6. This CDR3 has 14 residues. CDR1 SGHNT and CDR2 YENEEA come from the germline V gene. While the first cohort had some 700 subjects, the donors belonged to the separate validation cohort of roughly 130 subjects. The data were taken from a study of cytomegalovirus exposure and HLA in healthy donors. Study-level findings and limits: According to the study, roughly 160 TCR beta chains were cytomegalovirus-associated. Cytomegalovirus status was reportedly diagnosed by the classifier with high specificity and sensitivity. TCR clusters originating in the first cohort tended to co-occur in the roughly 130 validation repertoires, according to a later analysis.

The method was immunoSEQ multiplex PCR; TCRdb's version includes in-frame clones alone and lacks a portion of them. The sample carries 60,000 to 80,000 clones, around 94% recorded once. The clonotype originates from a woman aged 18-29 years in good health and CMV-seropositive. This chain links TRBV11-3 with TRBJ2-3, with 14 bases identical to TRBD2. Sequences were obtained from PBMCs. The CDR3, as DNA: TGTGCCAGCAGTCCTGGACTAGCGGGAGGAGCGCAGTATTTT. It specifies CASSPGLAGGAQYF.